This record concerns one TCR beta chain sequence. Antigen unknown. This specimen belongs to a study of CXCR3-negative and CXCR3-positive naive CD8 T cells. Overall study findings and caveats: In CXCR3-positive naive cells, the TRB CDR3s were more hydrophobic than in CXCR3-negative naive cells.

Germline V gene sequence: CDR1 MDHEN, CDR2 SYDVKM. This CDR3 has 13 residues. 5' RACE that incorporated UMI labels was used to prepare the TRB cDNA libraries. Reanalyzing the 5' RACE reads, TCRdb keeps one entry per CDR3 protein, without DNA. In all, the sample yields 84,000 or so distinct CDR3 sequences. The receptor comes from a human donor in good health. Some clones in this sample may be carry-over from other donors' samples. The source material was naive CXCR3+ CD8+ T cells from blood. The subset is: CD45RO-CCR7+CD27+CD95- naive CD8+ T cells expressing CXCR3 (TNR3+). V and J are TRBV28 and TRBJ2-5; no DNA is available, so the TRBD2 call from TCRdb remains unchecked. The CDR3 here is CASSILAKETQYF.